This TCR beta chain was recorded in a study of T cell repertoires in cytomegalovirus infection. About the research overall: Public signatures in TCR beta pointed to CMV infection and matching HLA type.

Worth noting for this clonotype: Its antigen is as yet unknown.

Per germline, CDR1 SGHVS and CDR2 FQNEAQ. The CDR3 covers 15 residues. V was shortened by 4 bases and J by 6 bases, with 16 bases between the two germline ends. In TCRdb, the reads were re-called with MiXCR into one record per CDR3 protein. The sample carries about 740,000 distinct CDR3 sequences, 35% to 45% recorded once. Study-level results: Identification of carriers of CMV plus the relevant HLA was achieved through cumulative public TCR beta family frequency. The ex vivo response showed dominance by HLA-C-restricted CMV-specific TCR beta clonotypes.

This chain connects TRBV7-8 to TRBJ1-5; D gene unclear. Sequenced: PBMCs. The TCR comes from a human donor in good health (CMV status not recorded). Some clones in this sample may be carry-over from other donors' samples. CDR3 protein: CASSSLGGRGQPQHF. The CDR3 nucleotides read TGTGCCAGCAGCTCCTTAGGAGGGCGGGGTCAGCCCCAGCATTTT.